Shown below are 28 T cell receptor beta chains from a single sample sequenced in a study of radiation and T cells in renal cell carcinoma. This table comes from immunoSEQ multiplex PCR, and its TCRdb copy is limited to in-frame clones, with some not included. The sample lists about 90,000 clones, just under 85% occurring once. Time point of the sample: blood 4 weeks post-SBRT, at nephrectomy. Treatment indicated: 15 Gy SBRT to primary tumor, nephrectomy 4 weeks later. Sequencing was performed on blood, taken from a patient whose treatment included radiotherapy and nephrectomy. Every receptor here comes from a man between 50 and 59 years old with renal cell carcinoma.

J is TRBJ2-1 and V is TRBV25-1; possible D gene TRBD2, 7 bases. CDR1 is MGHDK and CDR2 is SYGVNS in the germline V gene. The CDR3 has 16 residues. V lost 3 bases to trimming and J lost 4 bases, with 16 bases between them. CDR3 in amino acids: CASSEGGDILYNEQFF. The CDR3 DNA sequence: TGTGCCAGCAGTGAGGGGGGGGACATACTTTACAATGAGCAGTTCTTC.

The sample holds a few counts of this clone. V usage is TRBV5-1 and J usage is TRBJ2-7; 7 bases fit TRBD2. Germline loops: CDR1 SGHRS, CDR2 YFSETQ. The trim removed 3 bases at V and 7 bases at J, leaving 7 bases unmatched. The CDR3 loop spans 13 amino acids. The CDR3 here is CASSSGLPGEQYF. Here the CDR3 DNA reads TGCGCCAGCAGCTCGGGACTACCCGGGGAGCAGTACTTC.

The chain employs TRBV30 and TRBJ1-3, with unresolved D. Deletions cut 4 bases from V and 4 bases from J, with 14 bases between. In germline, CDR1 is GTSNPN, CDR2 SVGIG (reference sequence). The CDR3 is 14 amino acids. The CDR3 reads CAWTKLIGGNTIYF. The CDR3 DNA is TGTGCCTGGACGAAGCTAATAGGAGGAAACACCATATATTTT.

The chain recombines TRBV5-1 with TRBJ2-1, with D maybe TRBD2 (5 bases). Trimming pared 7 bases from V and 7 bases from J, leaving 9 bases between. CDR1 is SGHRS and CDR2 is YFSETQ in the germline V gene. The CDR3 is 11 residues long. The DNA for the CDR3 is TGCGCCAGCGACGAGGGTAATGAGCAGTTCTTC. Its translation: CASDEGNEQFF.

This clone was recorded a few times. This chain joins TRBV5-1 and TRBJ2-3, with TRBD2 matching over 12 bases. Germline V gene data show CDR1 as SGHRS and CDR2 as YFSETQ. V dropped 2 bases and J dropped 4; count of bases not matched to a gene: 5. CDR3 length: 16 amino acids. CDR3 protein: CASSFSLAGGSDTQYF. The CDR3 DNA sequence: TGCGCCAGCAGCTTCTCACTAGCGGGGGGTTCAGATACGCAGTATTTT.

The chain recombines TRBV5-1 with TRBJ1-6, with 7 bases that match TRBD1. V lost 4 bases to trimming and J lost 5 bases; unmatched junction nucleotides: 9. Germline loops: CDR1 SGHRS, CDR2 YFSETQ. The CDR3 loop spans 16 amino acids. This CDR3 is CASSADQDRDNSPLHF. The CDR3 DNA is TGCGCCAGCAGCGCGGACCAAGACAGGGATAATTCACCCCTCCACTTT.

This clone was found once. The chain links TRBV6-5 to TRBJ1-2; no clear D gene. Trimming took 2 bases from V and 2 from J, leaving 9 bases between them. From germline, CDR1 is MNHEY and CDR2 SVGAGI. The CDR3 contains 14 residues. CDR3 region: CASSYGRSNYGYTF. The DNA of the CDR3 is TGTGCCAGCAGTTACGGCAGGAGCAACTATGGCTACACCTTC.

The rearrangement uses TRBV7-2 and TRBJ1-2; D is unclear. V gave up 5 bases and J gave up 2 bases, with 21 bases separating them. The CDR3 is 17 residues long. Germline CDR1 and CDR2: SGHTA and FQGNSA. The CDR3 reads CASSHVGRGRENYGYTF. The DNA of the CDR3 is TGTGCCAGCAGCCATGTTGGGCGCGGTCGGGAAAACTATGGCTACACCTTC.

This clone was observed once. The J gene is TRBJ1-5, the V gene TRBV6-1; unclear D gene. Germline CDR1 is MNHNS and CDR2 is SASEGT. This CDR3 region has 14 residues. Trimming pared 7 bases from V and 2 bases from J, leaving 12 bases between. Here the CDR3 reads CASNSIVGNQPQHF. DNA for the CDR3: TGTGCCAGCAACTCGATTGTGGGCAATCAGCCCCAGCATTTT.

This chain links TRBV4-1 with TRBJ1-1; no definite D call. The V gene lost 4 bases and the J gene lost 1 base, with 13 bases spanning the gap. The V gene's germline CDR1 is MGHRA and CDR2 YSYEKL. This CDR3 has 15 amino acids. The CDR3 bases are TGCGCCAGCAGCCGGGAAGGTGGAGGGAACACTGAAGCTTTCTTT. It encodes CASSREGGGNTEAFF.

The CDR3 loop is CASSLIIPGPEAFF. CDR3 in DNA: TGTGCCAGCAGCTTGATTATCCCGGGGCCTGAAGCTTTCTTT. The V gene is TRBV7-9, the J gene TRBJ1-1; D is possibly TRBD1 (5 bases). The V end was cut by 3 bases, the J end by 6 bases, with 14 bases between. From germline, CDR1 is SEHNR and CDR2 FQNEAQ (reference sequence). The CDR3 totals 14 residues.

The V call is TRBV5-6, the J call TRBJ2-1, with unresolved D. The length of the CDR3 is 12 residues. Trimming took 4 bases from V and 3 from J, leaving 5 bases between them. The germline CDR1 and CDR2 sequences are SGHDT and YYEEEE. The DNA for the CDR3 is TGTGCCAGCAGCCGTGGCTACAATGAGCAGTTCTTC. Its translation is CASSRGYNEQFF.

The J gene is TRBJ1-3, the V gene TRBV18; TRBD1 might be the D (6 bases). Trimming pared 6 bases from V and 0 bases from J, leaving 15 bases between. Germline V CDR1 and CDR2: KGHSH, LQKENI. This CDR3 has 16 amino acids. This CDR3 is CASSADRPISGNTIYF. DNA for the CDR3: TGTGCCAGCTCGGCAGACAGGCCCATCTCTGGAAACACCATATATTTT.

V gene TRBV10-2 combines with J gene TRBJ2-7; D is undetermined. Looked up from germline, CDR1 is WSHSY and CDR2 is SAAADI. The CDR3 covers 15 residues. V was pared by 2 bases and J by 5 bases, with 16 bases between. DNA for the CDR3: TGCGCCAGCAGTGAGGCGACATTCTATGGGGACGAGCAGTACTTC. Encoded protein: CASSEATFYGDEQYF.

The chain links TRBV30 to TRBJ2-5; D unresolved. Germline CDR1 is GTSNPN and CDR2 is SVGIG (reference sequence). V lost 8 bases and J 5 bases, leaving 21 bases between the germline ends. The CDR3 runs to 14 residues. CDR3 residues: CARTDGLNGETQYF. As DNA, the CDR3 is TGTGCCCGGACGGACGGGCTAAATGGGGAGACCCAGTACTTC.

This clone was observed a handful of times. The chain couples TRBV7-8 to TRBJ2-5, with 10 bases lining up with TRBD2. Trimming removed 5 bases from V and 7 bases from J; junction bases left unmatched: 13. Germline V CDR1 and CDR2: SGHVS, FQNEAQ. CDR3 length equals 16 residues. CDR3 sequence (DNA): TGTGCCAGCAGCCCTACTAGCGGGATCTCCTTCGGGACCCAGTACTTC. Translation gives CASSPTSGISFGTQYF.

This clone has just one count. The rearrangement uses TRBV19 and TRBJ2-2; D is ambiguous. The CDR3 has 15 residues. Germline-derived CDR1 and CDR2 are LNHDA and SQIVND (reference sequence). Trimming cost V 8 bases and J 4 bases, with 17 bases left between them. The CDR3 nucleotides are TGTGCCAGTTGGCAGAGAGTCACCCCCACCGGGGAGCTGTTTTTT. Translated: CASWQRVTPTGELFF.

The chain has TRBV19 and TRBJ2-1; TRBD2 matches 9 bases. V was clipped by 7 bases and J by 4 bases; unmatched bases: 5. The V gene's germline CDR1 is LNHDA and CDR2 SQIVND (reference sequence). This CDR3 spans 14 amino acids. For the CDR3, the DNA is TGTGCCAGTAAATCTAGCGGGGATTACAATGAGCAGTTCTTC. Its translation is CASKSSGDYNEQFF.

The chain couples TRBV6-1 to TRBJ2-1, with 11 bases aligning to TRBD2. Trimming took 2 bases from V and 6 from J; bases not matched to a gene: 15. The CDR3 is 19 amino acids. Germline CDR1 reads MNHNS; CDR2 reads SASEGT. CDR3 sequence (DNA): TGTGCCAGCAGTGAAACCCCCATGAACGTAGCGGGAGGGTCCAATGAGCAGTTCTTC. This sequence encodes CASSETPMNVAGGSNEQFF.

V usage is TRBV27 and J usage is TRBJ2-3, with 8 bases aligning to TRBD1. Germline V lookup: CDR1 MNHEY, CDR2 SMNVEV (reference sequence). The CDR3 is 15 amino acids. The trim removed 8 bases at V and 4 bases at J, leaving 11 bases unmatched. The CDR3 nucleotides are TGTGCCAGCCGAGAGCGGACAGGGTACGCAGATACGCAGTATTTT. Residues: CASRERTGYADTQYF.

CDR3 region: CASSLSAGTEAFF. CDR3 sequence (DNA): TGTGCCAGCAGTTTAAGCGCTGGGACTGAAGCTTTCTTT. J is TRBJ1-1 and V is TRBV27; D unclear. The ends were cut back, 2 bases at V and 5 bases at J, with 9 bases in the middle. CDR1 is MNHEY and CDR2 is SMNVEV in the germline V gene (reference sequence). CDR3 length: 13 residues.

CDR3 amino acids: CASSVSGSRYNEQFF. As DNA, the CDR3 is TGTGCCAGCAGTGTAAGTGGCTCTCGCTACAATGAGCAGTTCTTC. This chain connects TRBV25-1 to TRBJ2-1; no clear D. This CDR3 region has 15 residues. Germline CDR1 reads MGHDK; CDR2 reads SYGVNS. Deletions cut 4 bases from V and 3 bases from J, with 13 bases between.

This chain links TRBV2 with TRBJ2-7, with D maybe TRBD2 (6 bases). The CDR3 covers 14 residues. The V and J ends lost 7 bases and 5 bases respectively, with 18 bases between them. The germline V gene has CDR1 SNHLY and CDR2 FYNNEI. The DNA of the CDR3 is TGTGCCAGCAATCGTCGGGGGACGTCCAACGAGCAGTACTTC. Its translation: CASNRRGTSNEQYF.

The V call is TRBV5-6, the J call TRBJ1-2; 7 bases agree with TRBD1. The V segment lost 3 bases and the J segment 14 bases; nucleotides outside the gene matches: 10. The CDR3 extends over 12 amino acids. The V gene's germline CDR1 is SGHDT and CDR2 YYEEEE. The CDR3 sequence: CASSWVATGRTF. The CDR3 DNA follows: TGTGCCAGCAGCTGGGTCGCGACAGGGCGTACCTTC.

For this clone: This sample includes further DNA sequences coding for the same CDR3. This chain links TRBV27 with TRBJ1-1, with D tentatively TRBD1 (5 bases). Germline V gene lookup returns CDR1 MNHEY and CDR2 SMNVEV (reference sequence). The CDR3 spans 12 residues. Trimming stripped 4 bases from V and 4 bases from J, with 7 bases between. CDR3 sequence reads: CASSSGGTEAFF. The CDR3 coding sequence is TGTGCCAGCAGTTCCGGGGGCACTGAAGCTTTCTTT.

The V gene is TRBV29-1, the J gene TRBJ1-1, with 10 bases lining up with TRBD1. The germline V gene encodes CDR1 SQVTM and CDR2 ANQGSEA. This CDR3 spans 13 amino acids. Trimming took 3 bases from V and 13 from J; bases not matched to a gene: 11. As DNA, the CDR3 is TGCAGCGTTGAGCCCCCGACGACAGGGGGCGGTTTCTTT. As protein: CSVEPPTTGGGFF.

This chain links TRBV2 with TRBJ2-5, with TRBD2 matching 8 bases. Germline CDR1 reads SNHLY; CDR2 reads FYNNEI. V dropped 7 bases and J dropped 2; count of bases not matched to a gene: 3. The CDR3 runs to 13 residues. The CDR3 loop reads CASTGRGQETQYF. The CDR3 region has the DNA TGTGCCAGCACCGGGAGGGGTCAAGAGACCCAGTACTTC.

The CDR3 spells CASSLRRTRSSYEQYF. CDR3 in DNA: TGTGCCAGCAGTTTAAGGAGGACTAGGAGCTCCTACGAGCAGTACTTC. The chain links TRBV27 to TRBJ2-7, with 7 bases aligning to TRBD2. Per the germline V gene, CDR1 is MNHEY and CDR2 is SMNVEV (reference sequence). CDR3 length equals 16 residues. The V and J ends lost 2 bases and 0 bases, in that order; junction bases with no gene match: 7.